Described below is a single T cell receptor (beta chain) sequence and its context. This CDR3 comprises 14 residues. Germline loops: CDR1 GTSNPN, CDR2 SVGIG (reference sequence). With 0 bases clipped from V and 3 bases from J, the junction kept 4 bases outside the gene matches. Generated by immunoSEQ multiplex PCR, the TCRdb table keeps only in-frame clones and is missing some. The sample holds 70,000 to 90,000 clones, 75% to 85% seen once. This specimen comes from a study of blood T cell repertoires in COVID-19. Study at large: Whether acute or convalescent, the COVID-19 samples came from the United States, Italy and Spain.

The sample comprised peripheral blood. The rearrangement uses TRBV30 and TRBJ2-7; TRBD2 matches at 8 bases. The source of this sequence is a middle-aged man with COVID-19, enrolled during active disease. The DNA for the CDR3 is TGTGCCTGGAGTGTAGCGGGAGATGGCTACGAGCAGTACTTC. Protein: CAWSVAGDGYEQYF.